The rows below give T cell receptor beta chains drawn from one sample of a study of shared clonotypes between healthy human individuals. Libraries were prepared by immunoSEQ multiplex PCR; TCRdb keeps only in-frame clonotypes and omits some of them. This table has 70,000 to 95,000 clones, 60% to 70% appearing once. Sequencing used memory CD8+ T cells sorted from blood. These receptors originate from a man aged 30 to 39 in good health. The CDR3 runs from the conserved cysteine through the conserved F or W. A D gene is named only where the DNA matches it firmly. Clone size, where shown, is once, few, many, or a class for clones that have expanded.

d_gene | j_gene | abundance | v_gene | CDR3nt | CDR3aa
NA | TRBJ1-5 | NA | TRBV6-6 | TGTGCCAGCAGTTACATGCCCGAGGGCAATCAGCCCCAGCATTTT | CASSYMPEGNQPQHF
NA | TRBJ2-7 | NA | TRBV6-6 | TGTGCCAGCAGTTCTTACAGGTACGAGCAGTACTTC | CASSSYRYEQYF
TRBD1 | TRBJ2-7 | NA | TRBV29-1 | TGCAGCGTCGGCAATTACAGGGGGTCCTACGAGCAGTACTTC | CSVGNYRGSYEQYF
TRBD2 | TRBJ2-1 | many | TRBV7-9 | TGTGCCAGCAGCTTAGGTAGCGGGAGACTAAATGAGCAGTTCTTC | CASSLGSGRLNEQFF
NA | TRBJ2-7 | NA | TRBV29-1 | TGCAGCGTCCCAAGTCCCGGCAAGGGGTACGAGCAGTACTTC | CSVPSPGKGYEQYF
NA | TRBJ1-1 | NA | TRBV5-8 | TGTGCCAGCAGCTCGACGGGTGAAGCTTTCTTT | CASSSTGEAFF
NA | TRBJ2-5 | NA | TRBV7-6 | TGTGCCAGCAGCTTAGGGGTAGAGACCCAGTACTTC | CASSLGVETQYF
TRBD1 | TRBJ2-7 | NA | TRBV9 | TGTGCCAGCAGCGCCGGGACAGGGGGTCACGAGCAGTACTTC | CASSAGTGGHEQYF
NA | TRBJ2-1 | NA | TRBV4-1 | TGCGCCAGCAGCCAAGTCGATCTAGGGTTTAGCTCCTACAATGAGCAGTTCTTC | CASSQVDLGFSSYNEQFF
TRBD1 | TRBJ1-4 | NA | TRBV29-1 | TGCAGCGTCGGTACAGGGGGCGAAAAACTGTTTTTT | CSVGTGGEKLFF
TRBD2 | TRBJ2-2 | NA | TRBV29-1 | TGCAGCGTTGAAGATCGAAAGGGACTAGCGGGAGCCACCGGGGAGCTGTTTTTT | CSVEDRKGLAGATGELFF
NA | TRBJ2-1 | NA | TRBV2 | TGTGCCAGCAGTTGGGGACAAGACAATGAGCAGTTCTTC | CASSWGQDNEQFF
NA | TRBJ2-5 | NA | TRBV5-5 | TGTGCCAGCAGCGTGTATATGACCCAGATTACACAAGAGACCCAGTACTTC | CASSVYMTQITQETQYF
NA | TRBJ2-1 | NA | TRBV6-5 | TGTGCCAGCAGCTTACCGGGTTCAGACCGCCATGAGCAGTTCTTC | CASSLPGSDRHEQFF
NA | TRBJ2-7 | many | TRBV28 | TGTGCCAGCAGCCTAGGGGCAGACCCCTACGAGCAGTACTTC | CASSLGADPYEQYF
NA | TRBJ1-1 | medium-sized | TRBV7-9 | TGTGCCAGCAGCTATGAGAACACTGAAGCTTTCTTT | CASSYENTEAFF
NA | TRBJ2-2 | NA | TRBV7-9 | TGTGCCAGCAGCTCACCGGAGGGGGGACGCACCGGGGAGCTGTTTTTT | CASSSPEGGRTGELFF
NA | TRBJ2-7 | NA | TRBV28 | TGTGCCAGCAGTTTTATGTCCTACGAGCAGTACTTC | CASSFMSYEQYF
TRBD2 | TRBJ2-1 | once | TRBV5-1 | TGCGCCAGCAGCTGGTCGCTAGCGGGAGTTTACAATGAGCAGTTCTTC | CASSWSLAGVYNEQFF
TRBD1 | TRBJ2-7 | NA | TRBV7-2 | TGTGCCAGCAGCTTACTGACAGGGGTGAACTACGAGCAGTACTTC | CASSLLTGVNYEQYF
NA | TRBJ1-2 | NA | TRBV6-5 | TGTGCCAGCTCGGGAGGGTCGGTACATGGCTACACCTTC | CASSGGSVHGYTF
NA | TRBJ1-2 | few | TRBV27 | TGTGCCAGCAGTCCCATATGGACGATGGGACCCTATGGCTACACCTTC | CASSPIWTMGPYGYTF
TRBD2 | TRBJ2-3 | NA | TRBV18 | TGTGCCAGCTCACCACCCATAGGACTAGCGATACACACAGATACGCAGTATTTT | CASSPPIGLAIHTDTQYF
NA | TRBJ2-5 | NA | TRBV4-1 | TGCGCCAGCAGCTCAGAACCGTCCGGAGAGACCCAGTACTTC | CASSSEPSGETQYF
TRBD1 | TRBJ2-7 | many | TRBV29-1 | TGCAGCGTGAGGACAGGGTTATCCTACGAGCAGTACTTC | CSVRTGLSYEQYF
TRBD1 | TRBJ2-7 | NA | TRBV4-3 | TGCGCCAGCAGCGCCGGGACAGGCTCCTACGAGCAGTACTTC | CASSAGTGSYEQYF
TRBD2 | TRBJ2-7 | many | TRBV2 | TGTGCCAGCAGTCAACTACCTAGCGGGAGGTACGAGCAGTACTTC | CASSQLPSGRYEQYF
NA | TRBJ1-1 | once | TRBV7-9 | TGTGCCAGCAGTTTTTCAGGGAACACTGAAGCTTTCTTT | CASSFSGNTEAFF
NA | TRBJ2-3 | NA | TRBV7-9 | TGTGCCAGCAGCTACCCTCGGCAGGGGCAATTCACAGATACGCAGTATTTT | CASSYPRQGQFTDTQYF
NA | TRBJ1-1 | once | TRBV5-1 | TGCGCCAGCAGCTTGGGGGTATCGAACACTGAAGCTTTCTTT | CASSLGVSNTEAFF
TRBD1 | TRBJ2-2 | NA | TRBV5-1 | TGCGCCAGCAGCTTGGGGACAGGGGTGGCCGGGGAGCTGTTTTTT | CASSLGTGVAGELFF
TRBD2 | TRBJ2-5 | many | TRBV15 | TGTGCCACCAGCAGGTTTACTAGCGGGAGTGAGACCCAGTACTTC | CATSRFTSGSETQYF
NA | TRBJ1-5 | NA | TRBV28 | TGTGCCAGCAGTTATGACAGAAGCAGTCAGCCCCAGCATTTT | CASSYDRSSQPQHF
TRBD2 | TRBJ2-7 | NA | TRBV2 | TGTGCCAGCACGGGAGGTAGCTACGAGCAGTACTTC | CASTGGSYEQYF
NA | TRBJ2-1 | NA | TRBV13 | TGTGCCAGCAGCTTGCAGCGTCGCTACAATGAGCAGTTCTTC | CASSLQRRYNEQFF
TRBD1 | TRBJ1-5 | NA | TRBV30 | TGTGCCTGGAGTAGGGACAGCGGGAACAATCAGCCCCAGCATTTT | CAWSRDSGNNQPQHF
NA | TRBJ1-2 | few | TRBV28 | TGTGCCAGCAGTTTAATGTCCCCGATCTATGGCTACACCTTC | CASSLMSPIYGYTF
NA | TRBJ2-6 | few | TRBV4-1 | TGCGCCAGCAGCCAAGAACCAGTCGCTGGGGCCAACGTCCTGACTTTC | CASSQEPVAGANVLTF
TRBD2 | TRBJ2-3 | NA | TRBV4-3 | TGCGCCAGCAGCCAAGATCTACCTAGCGGCTACACAGATACGCAGTATTTT | CASSQDLPSGYTDTQYF
TRBD1 | TRBJ2-7 | NA | TRBV11-2 | TGTGCCAGCAGCTTGGGACAGGATAGCTCCTACGAGCAGTACTTC | CASSLGQDSSYEQYF
TRBD1 | TRBJ1-2 | NA | TRBV28 | TGTGCCAGCATTGCGGGACAGGGATTCTATGGCTACACCTTC | CASIAGQGFYGYTF
NA | TRBJ2-1 | NA | TRBV10-3 | TGTGCCATCAGTGAGCGGGGCGGGAACCACAATGAGCAGTTCTTC | CAISERGGNHNEQFF
NA | TRBJ1-1 | NA | TRBV4-3 | TGCGCCAGCAGCCAAGATACTGAGGGGCCTGAAGCTTTCTTT | CASSQDTEGPEAFF
NA | TRBJ1-5 | many | TRBV6-4 | TGTGCCAGCAGTGAGGGGATAAGCAATCAGCCCCAGCATTTT | CASSEGISNQPQHF
NA | TRBJ1-5 | NA | TRBV6-1 | TGTGCCAGCAGTGAAGCACAGGAGAATCAGCCCCAGCATTTT | CASSEAQENQPQHF
NA | TRBJ1-2 | NA | TRBV27 | TGTGCCAGCAGTCCGACAGGTTACTCTGGCTACACCTTC | CASSPTGYSGYTF